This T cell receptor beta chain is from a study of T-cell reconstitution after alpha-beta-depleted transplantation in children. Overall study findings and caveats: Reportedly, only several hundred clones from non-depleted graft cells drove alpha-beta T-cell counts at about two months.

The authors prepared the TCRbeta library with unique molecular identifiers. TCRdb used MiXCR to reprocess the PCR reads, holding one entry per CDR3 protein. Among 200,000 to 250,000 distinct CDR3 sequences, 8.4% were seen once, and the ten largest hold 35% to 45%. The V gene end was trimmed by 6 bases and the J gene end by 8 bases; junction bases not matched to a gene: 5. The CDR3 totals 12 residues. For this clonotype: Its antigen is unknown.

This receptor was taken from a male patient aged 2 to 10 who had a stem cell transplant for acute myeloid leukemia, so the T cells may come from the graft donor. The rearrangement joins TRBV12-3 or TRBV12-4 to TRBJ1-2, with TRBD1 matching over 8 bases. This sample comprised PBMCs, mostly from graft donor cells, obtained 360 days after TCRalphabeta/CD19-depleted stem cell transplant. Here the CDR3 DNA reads TGTGCCAGCAGGGACAGGGCGGAGGGCTACACCTTC. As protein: CASRDRAEGYTF.